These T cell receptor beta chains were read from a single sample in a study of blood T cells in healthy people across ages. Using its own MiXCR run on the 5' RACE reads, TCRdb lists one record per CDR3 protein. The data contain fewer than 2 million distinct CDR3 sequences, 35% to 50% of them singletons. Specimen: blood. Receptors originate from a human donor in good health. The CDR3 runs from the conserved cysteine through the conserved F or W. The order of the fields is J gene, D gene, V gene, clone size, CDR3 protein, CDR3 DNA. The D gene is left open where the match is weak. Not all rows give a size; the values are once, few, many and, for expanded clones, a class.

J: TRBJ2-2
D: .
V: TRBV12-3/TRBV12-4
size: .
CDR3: CASSLMDSYTGELFF
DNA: TGTGCCAGCAGTTTGATGGACAGCTACACCGGGGAGCTGTTTTTT

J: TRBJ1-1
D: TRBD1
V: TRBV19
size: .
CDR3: CASSIEEDRGNTEAFF
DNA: TGTGCCAGTAGTATAGAAGAGGACAGGGGCAACACTGAAGCTTTCTTT

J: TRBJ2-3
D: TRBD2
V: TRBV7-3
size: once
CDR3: CASSPWDSGGLDTDTQYF
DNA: TGTGCCAGCAGCCCCTGGGACAGCGGGGGGCTCGACACAGATACGCAGTATTTT

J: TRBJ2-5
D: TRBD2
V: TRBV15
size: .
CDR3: CATSRQGGGETQYF
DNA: TGTGCCACCAGCAGACAGGGCGGGGGAGAGACCCAGTACTTC

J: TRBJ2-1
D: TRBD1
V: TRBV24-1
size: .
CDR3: CATSDTGTGKFF
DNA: TGTGCCACCAGTGATACTGGGACAGGCAAGTTCTTC

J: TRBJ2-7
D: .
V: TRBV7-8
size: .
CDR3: CASSLFREVPYEQYF
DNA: TGTGCCAGCAGCTTATTTAGAGAGGTTCCCTACGAGCAGTACTTC

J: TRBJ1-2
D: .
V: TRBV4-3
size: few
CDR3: CASSHPDSSYGYTF
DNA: TGCGCCAGCAGCCACCCGGACAGCTCCTATGGCTACACCTTC

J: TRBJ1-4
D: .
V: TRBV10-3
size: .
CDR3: CAISTGWREKLFF
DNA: TGTGCCATCAGTACAGGGTGGCGGGAAAAACTGTTTTTT

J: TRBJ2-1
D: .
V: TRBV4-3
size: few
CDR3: CASSQGHFNEQFF
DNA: TGCGCCAGCAGCCAAGGACATTTCAATGAGCAGTTCTTC

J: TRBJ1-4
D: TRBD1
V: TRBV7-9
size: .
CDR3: CASGGTGQNEKLFF
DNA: TGTGCCAGCGGGGGGACAGGGCAAAATGAAAAACTGTTTTTT

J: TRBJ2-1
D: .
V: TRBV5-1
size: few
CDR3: CASSPGDTGNEQFF
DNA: TGCGCCAGCAGCCCGGGGGACACAGGTAATGAGCAGTTCTTC

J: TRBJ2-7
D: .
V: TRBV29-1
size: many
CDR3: CSVEESLEGRGPYEQYF
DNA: TGCAGCGTTGAAGAATCTCTGGAGGGCAGGGGCCCCTACGAACAGTACTTC

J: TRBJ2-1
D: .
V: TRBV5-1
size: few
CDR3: CASSQDRSFDQQFF
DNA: TGCGCCAGCAGCCAAGACAGGAGTTTTGACCAGCAGTTCTTC

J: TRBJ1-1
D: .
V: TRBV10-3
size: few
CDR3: CAISYVQDTEAFF
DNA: TGTGCCATCAGCTATGTTCAGGACACTGAAGCTTTCTTT

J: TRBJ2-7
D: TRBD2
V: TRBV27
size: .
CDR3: CASSLAGGSAYGQYF
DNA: TGTGCCAGCAGCCTAGCGGGGGGGAGCGCCTACGGGCAGTACTTC

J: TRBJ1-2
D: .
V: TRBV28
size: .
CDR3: CASSLGDEYGYTF
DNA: TGTGCCAGCAGTTTAGGTGATGAGTATGGCTACACCTTC